These T cell receptor beta chains were read from a single sample in a study of blood T cells in healthy people across ages. TCRdb recomputed calls from the 5' RACE reads with MiXCR, one row per CDR3 protein. The profile shows 1,500,000 or so distinct CDR3 sequences, 35% to 45% of them singletons. Sequenced sample: blood. These receptors all come from a woman between 18 and 29 years old in good health. The CDR3 runs from the conserved cysteine through the conserved F or W. The order of the fields is D gene, J gene, clone size, V gene, CDR3 protein, CDR3 DNA. A D gene is named only where the DNA matches it firmly. Rows give clone size only sometimes, using once, few, many, or a class for an expanded clone.

D gene: .
J gene: TRBJ2-1
clone size: few
V gene: TRBV11-2
CDR3 protein: CASSLVGRGEQFF
CDR3 DNA: TGTGCCAGCAGCTTAGTCGGGAGAGGTGAGCAGTTCTTC

D gene: .
J gene: TRBJ1-5
clone size: .
V gene: TRBV15
CDR3 protein: CATSTRGRASDQPQHF
CDR3 DNA: TGTGCCACCAGCACCCGGGGCAGGGCCTCCGATCAGCCCCAGCATTTT

D gene: .
J gene: TRBJ1-1
clone size: .
V gene: TRBV28
CDR3 protein: CASTKDPRKNTEAFF
CDR3 DNA: TGTGCCAGCACTAAGGATCCGAGGAAGAACACTGAAGCTTTCTTT

D gene: .
J gene: TRBJ1-4
clone size: few
V gene: TRBV4-1
CDR3 protein: CASSHPPKLFF
CDR3 DNA: TGCGCCAGCAGCCACCCGCCTAAACTGTTTTTT

D gene: .
J gene: TRBJ2-5
clone size: .
V gene: TRBV5-1
CDR3 protein: CASSQNGQSRNEQYF
CDR3 DNA: TGCGCCAGCAGCCAGAACGGCCAAAGCAGGAATGAGCAGTACTTC

D gene: .
J gene: TRBJ2-5
clone size: few
V gene: TRBV12-3/TRBV12-4
CDR3 protein: CASSPGNSETQYF
CDR3 DNA: TGTGCCAGCAGCCCCGGGAATTCGGAGACCCAGTACTTC

D gene: TRBD2
J gene: TRBJ2-1
clone size: .
V gene: TRBV9
CDR3 protein: CASSREGSYNEQFF
CDR3 DNA: TGTGCCAGCAGCCGGGAGGGATCTTACAATGAGCAGTTCTTC

D gene: .
J gene: TRBJ1-2
clone size: few
V gene: TRBV21-1
CDR3 protein: CASSTHRGQGNYGYTF
CDR3 DNA: TGTGCCAGCAGCACTCATCGTGGACAGGGGAACTATGGCTACACCTTC

D gene: .
J gene: TRBJ2-7
clone size: .
V gene: TRBV21-1
CDR3 protein: CASSKDDSGYEQYF
CDR3 DNA: TGTGCCAGCAGCAAAGATGATAGCGGCTACGAGCAGTACTTC

D gene: TRBD1
J gene: TRBJ2-2
clone size: few
V gene: TRBV29-1
CDR3 protein: CSVLTGGVNTGELFF
CDR3 DNA: TGCAGCGTTCTTACAGGGGGCGTAAACACCGGGGAGCTGTTTTTT

D gene: TRBD1
J gene: TRBJ2-6
clone size: .
V gene: TRBV3-1
CDR3 protein: CASSQDRELGQGISTGANVLTF
CDR3 DNA: TGTGCCAGCAGCCAAGACCGCGAACTGGGACAGGGGATAAGCACTGGGGCCAACGTCCTGACTTTC

D gene: .
J gene: TRBJ1-1
clone size: few
V gene: TRBV29-1
CDR3 protein: CSVEEEQPEAFF
CDR3 DNA: TGCAGCGTTGAAGAAGAACAGCCTGAAGCTTTCTTT

D gene: .
J gene: TRBJ2-5
clone size: many
V gene: TRBV6-5
CDR3 protein: CASSYKETQYF
CDR3 DNA: TGTGCCAGCAGTTATAAAGAGACCCAGTACTTC

D gene: TRBD2
J gene: TRBJ2-3
clone size: few
V gene: TRBV28
CDR3 protein: CASITSGGTFTDTQYF
CDR3 DNA: TGTGCCAGCATTACTAGCGGGGGGACCTTCACAGATACGCAGTATTTT

D gene: TRBD2
J gene: TRBJ2-5
clone size: .
V gene: TRBV27
CDR3 protein: CASSPRLAELQETQYF
CDR3 DNA: TGTGCCAGCAGTCCTAGACTAGCGGAGCTACAAGAGACCCAGTACTTC

D gene: TRBD1
J gene: TRBJ1-2
clone size: .
V gene: TRBV7-2
CDR3 protein: CASSLAVATGGGGYTF
CDR3 DNA: TGTGCCAGCAGCTTAGCCGTCGCCACAGGGGGGGGTGGCTACACCTTC

D gene: .
J gene: TRBJ2-1
clone size: .
V gene: TRBV9
CDR3 protein: CASSVEATGYNNEQFF
CDR3 DNA: TGTGCCAGCAGCGTAGAGGCAACCGGATATAACAATGAGCAGTTCTTC

D gene: .
J gene: TRBJ1-2
clone size: .
V gene: TRBV7-2
CDR3 protein: CASTGGNNYGYTF
CDR3 DNA: TGTGCCAGCACCGGAGGAAATAACTATGGCTACACCTTC

D gene: .
J gene: TRBJ2-7
clone size: few
V gene: TRBV30
CDR3 protein: CACYTDTYEQYF
CDR3 DNA: TGTGCCTGCTACACCGATACCTACGAGCAGTACTTC

D gene: .
J gene: TRBJ2-3
clone size: many
V gene: TRBV11-2
CDR3 protein: CASTLFTDTQYF
CDR3 DNA: TGTGCCAGCACCCTGTTCACAGATACGCAGTATTTT

D gene: .
J gene: TRBJ2-3
clone size: .
V gene: TRBV7-7
CDR3 protein: CASSWGTGSTDTQYF
CDR3 DNA: TGTGCTAGCAGCTGGGGAACAGGGAGCACAGATACGCAGTATTTT

D gene: .
J gene: TRBJ1-3
clone size: few
V gene: TRBV6-1
CDR3 protein: CASSEFGGGSSSGNTIYF
CDR3 DNA: TGTGCCAGCAGTGAATTTGGTGGCGGATCGAGCTCTGGAAACACCATATATTTT

D gene: TRBD2
J gene: TRBJ2-7
clone size: .
V gene: TRBV2
CDR3 protein: CASRGLSGSSYEQYF
CDR3 DNA: TGTGCCAGCAGGGGACTATCAGGGAGCTCCTACGAGCAGTACTTC

D gene: TRBD2
J gene: TRBJ2-1
clone size: few
V gene: TRBV10-3
CDR3 protein: CAISEAGVVNEQFF
CDR3 DNA: TGTGCCATCAGTGAAGCGGGAGTAGTCAATGAGCAGTTCTTC

D gene: TRBD2
J gene: TRBJ2-4
clone size: .
V gene: TRBV7-2
CDR3 protein: CASNLWGLAVEEQYF
CDR3 DNA: TGTGCCAGCAACCTTTGGGGACTAGCAGTGGAGGAGCAGTACTTC

D gene: .
J gene: TRBJ1-5
clone size: .
V gene: TRBV28
CDR3 protein: CASQVGGGNQPQHF
CDR3 DNA: TGTGCCAGCCAGGTTGGGGGTGGCAATCAGCCCCAGCATTTT

D gene: .
J gene: TRBJ2-3
clone size: .
V gene: TRBV21-1
CDR3 protein: CASSKATTTSGGLGDTQYF
CDR3 DNA: TGTGCCAGCAGCAAAGCTACTACGACTAGCGGGGGGCTCGGAGATACGCAGTATTTT

D gene: TRBD2
J gene: TRBJ2-1
clone size: .
V gene: TRBV29-1
CDR3 protein: CSVQTSGGREQFF
CDR3 DNA: TGCAGCGTGCAAACTAGCGGGGGGCGGGAGCAGTTCTTC

D gene: .
J gene: TRBJ1-2
clone size: .
V gene: TRBV20-1
CDR3 protein: CSARDPGDGYTF
CDR3 DNA: TGCAGTGCTAGAGATCCAGGGGACGGCTACACCTTC

D gene: TRBD2
J gene: TRBJ2-3
clone size: .
V gene: TRBV2
CDR3 protein: CASRPSAGGPSDTQYF
CDR3 DNA: TGTGCCAGCAGGCCCTCGGCGGGAGGGCCCTCAGATACGCAGTATTTT

D gene: .
J gene: TRBJ2-1
clone size: .
V gene: TRBV20-1
CDR3 protein: CSAREPAGNEQFF
CDR3 DNA: TGCAGTGCTAGAGAACCAGCCGGCAATGAGCAGTTCTTC

D gene: TRBD2
J gene: TRBJ2-3
clone size: many
V gene: TRBV20-1
CDR3 protein: CSARRTSGTDTQYF
CDR3 DNA: TGCAGTGCCCGGAGGACTAGCGGCACAGATACGCAGTATTTT

D gene: .
J gene: TRBJ2-7
clone size: few
V gene: TRBV9
CDR3 protein: CASSPRGGAEAYEQYF
CDR3 DNA: TGTGCCAGCAGCCCTCGAGGGGGAGCCGAAGCCTACGAGCAGTACTTC

D gene: .
J gene: TRBJ2-5
clone size: once
V gene: TRBV3-1
CDR3 protein: CANREPGPLGETQYF
CDR3 DNA: TGTGCCAACAGGGAGCCGGGCCCCCTGGGAGAGACCCAGTACTTC

D gene: .
J gene: TRBJ2-5
clone size: .
V gene: TRBV3-1
CDR3 protein: CASSQGTQLRAQYF
CDR3 DNA: TGTGCCAGCAGCCAAGGGACGCAGCTCAGGGCCCAGTACTTC

D gene: .
J gene: TRBJ2-5
clone size: .
V gene: TRBV7-2
CDR3 protein: CASSLRWSGRETQYF
CDR3 DNA: TGTGCCAGCAGCTTAAGATGGAGCGGCCGGGAGACCCAGTACTTC

D gene: TRBD1
J gene: TRBJ2-1
clone size: few
V gene: TRBV27
CDR3 protein: CASSEIQGSEQFF
CDR3 DNA: TGTGCCAGCAGTGAAATACAGGGGAGTGAGCAGTTCTTC

D gene: .
J gene: TRBJ2-3
clone size: .
V gene: TRBV14
CDR3 protein: CASSQDPGQGHFSTDTQYF
CDR3 DNA: TGTGCCAGCAGCCAAGACCCCGGACAAGGTCATTTTAGCACAGATACGCAGTATTTT

D gene: TRBD1
J gene: TRBJ2-5
clone size: .
V gene: TRBV29-1
CDR3 protein: CSVADRGTETQYF
CDR3 DNA: TGCAGCGTGGCCGACAGGGGAACAGAGACCCAGTACTTC

D gene: .
J gene: TRBJ2-7
clone size: .
V gene: TRBV7-2
CDR3 protein: CASSLAFRLDEQYF
CDR3 DNA: TGTGCCAGCAGCTTAGCGTTTCGGTTGGATGAGCAGTACTTC

D gene: .
J gene: TRBJ2-3
clone size: few
V gene: TRBV6-6
CDR3 protein: CASTTSFGGRSDTQYF
CDR3 DNA: TGTGCCAGCACCACCTCCTTCGGGGGGCGGTCAGATACGCAGTATTTT

D gene: TRBD2
J gene: TRBJ2-5
clone size: .
V gene: TRBV20-1
CDR3 protein: CSARERGEETQYF
CDR3 DNA: TGCAGTGCTAGAGAACGGGGGGAAGAGACCCAGTACTTC

D gene: .
J gene: TRBJ2-7
clone size: .
V gene: TRBV29-1
CDR3 protein: CSVFKSNNEQYF
CDR3 DNA: TGCAGCGTTTTTAAGAGTAACAATGAGCAGTACTTC

D gene: .
J gene: TRBJ2-5
clone size: .
V gene: TRBV27
CDR3 protein: CASSVSNRYNEQYF
CDR3 DNA: TGTGCCAGCAGTGTTTCCAACCGATACAATGAGCAGTACTTC

D gene: .
J gene: TRBJ1-2
clone size: .
V gene: TRBV6-1
CDR3 protein: CASRKGIGGSNYGYTF
CDR3 DNA: TGTGCCAGCAGGAAGGGTATTGGGGGGTCTAACTATGGCTACACCTTC

D gene: .
J gene: TRBJ1-4
clone size: .
V gene: TRBV20-1
CDR3 protein: CSATAGLNEKLFF
CDR3 DNA: TGCAGTGCTACGGCAGGGCTTAATGAAAAACTGTTTTTT

D gene: .
J gene: TRBJ2-7
clone size: .
V gene: TRBV6-6
CDR3 protein: CASSPSDFHLYYEQYF
CDR3 DNA: TGTGCCAGCAGTCCTTCCGATTTCCACCTTTACTACGAGCAGTACTTC

D gene: .
J gene: TRBJ2-7
clone size: few
V gene: TRBV7-9
CDR3 protein: CASSPHTSSYNEQYF
CDR3 DNA: TGTGCCAGCAGCCCCCACACGAGCTCCTACAATGAGCAGTACTTC

D gene: TRBD2
J gene: TRBJ2-2
clone size: few
V gene: TRBV29-1
CDR3 protein: CSVGLTGTSGGLYTGELFF
CDR3 DNA: TGCAGCGTTGGGCTTACCGGGACTAGCGGGGGCCTATACACCGGGGAGCTGTTTTTT

D gene: TRBD1
J gene: TRBJ2-3
clone size: many
V gene: TRBV28
CDR3 protein: CASRWTGSTDTQYF
CDR3 DNA: TGTGCCAGCCGCTGGACAGGGTCCACAGATACGCAGTATTTT

D gene: .
J gene: TRBJ2-7
clone size: .
V gene: TRBV12-3/TRBV12-4
CDR3 protein: CASSLTRLGYNEQYF
CDR3 DNA: TGTGCCAGCAGTTTAACCAGGTTGGGGTACAATGAGCAGTACTTC

D gene: .
J gene: TRBJ2-1
clone size: .
V gene: TRBV6-2/TRBV6-3
CDR3 protein: CASHQSSYNEQFF
CDR3 DNA: TGTGCCAGTCATCAGAGCTCCTACAATGAGCAGTTCTTC

D gene: TRBD1
J gene: TRBJ2-3
clone size: few
V gene: TRBV7-2
CDR3 protein: CASILGTGGGTDTRYF
CDR3 DNA: TGTGCCAGCATCTTAGGGACAGGTGGGGGCACAGATACGCGGTATTTT

D gene: .
J gene: TRBJ1-4
clone size: few
V gene: TRBV29-1
CDR3 protein: CSAGEQVTNEKLFF
CDR3 DNA: TGCAGCGCCGGTGAACAAGTAACTAATGAAAAACTGTTTTTT

D gene: .
J gene: TRBJ2-2
clone size: few
V gene: TRBV29-1
CDR3 protein: CTYTEKNTGELFF
CDR3 DNA: TGCACCTACACAGAGAAGAACACCGGGGAGCTGTTTTTT

D gene: TRBD2
J gene: TRBJ2-3
clone size: .
V gene: TRBV20-1
CDR3 protein: CSAKREGVFTDTQYF
CDR3 DNA: TGCAGTGCTAAGCGGGAGGGCGTTTTCACAGATACGCAGTATTTT

D gene: .
J gene: TRBJ2-1
clone size: .
V gene: TRBV20-1
CDR3 protein: CSAKTPGNEQFF
CDR3 DNA: TGCAGTGCTAAAACTCCGGGGAATGAGCAGTTCTTC